This T cell receptor (beta chain) emerged from a study of cytomegalovirus exposure and HLA in healthy donors. A multiplex PCR was run with 60 Vbeta primers and 13 Jbeta primers. Data came from immunoSEQ multiplex PCR; TCRdb stores just in-frame clones and leaves some out. The sample carries about 60,000 clones, about 71% recorded once. The CDR3 covers 15 residues. The V gene end was trimmed by 2 bases and the J gene end by 3 bases; junction bases not matched to a gene: 3. Per the germline V gene, CDR1 is SGHRS and CDR2 is YFSETQ. The source of this sequence is a woman aged 55 to 70 in good health and CMV-seropositive. The chain is built from TRBV5-1 and TRBJ1-1; 11 positions agree with TRBD1. The specimen sequenced was PBMCs. The CDR3 sequence is CASSFRTGGDTEAFF. DNA of the CDR3: TGCGCCAGCAGCTTCCGGACAGGGGGCGACACTGAAGCTTTCTTT.